The rows below give T cell receptor beta chains drawn from one sample of a study of T-cell reconstitution after alpha-beta-depleted transplantation in children. MiXCR was run by TCRdb on the PCR reads, yielding one entry per CDR3 protein. The sample has approximately 190,000 distinct CDR3 sequences, around 8.4% seen once. The source was PBMCs, mostly from graft donor cells, collected 360 days after TCRalphabeta/CD19-depleted stem cell transplant. Receptors originate from a male patient aged 2-9 years who had a stem cell transplant for acute myeloid leukemia, so the T cells may come from the graft donor. The CDR3 runs from the conserved cysteine through the conserved F or W. Each record gives: CDR3 protein, clone size, V gene, J gene. Expanded clones get a size class; other rows say once, few or many, or leave the size out.

CDR3 protein: CASSPGTGKRNEQFF; clone size: -; V gene: TRBV5-1; J gene: TRBJ2-1
CDR3 protein: CASSLGTGTEAFF; clone size: many; V gene: TRBV5-1; J gene: TRBJ1-1
CDR3 protein: CSARLSSGNTIYF; clone size: many; V gene: TRBV20-1; J gene: TRBJ1-3
CDR3 protein: CASSPGQGGSPLHF; clone size: -; V gene: TRBV5-1; J gene: TRBJ1-6
CDR3 protein: CSASRDSGDTDTQYF; clone size: few; V gene: TRBV20-1; J gene: TRBJ2-3
CDR3 protein: CASSLGVAGGTDTQYF; clone size: many; V gene: TRBV12-3/TRBV12-4; J gene: TRBJ2-3
CDR3 protein: CASSIHRESNQPQHF; clone size: -; V gene: TRBV12-3/TRBV12-4; J gene: TRBJ1-5
CDR3 protein: CATSKPSGADYTGELFF; clone size: -; V gene: TRBV15; J gene: TRBJ2-2
CDR3 protein: CASSQDSATQFF; clone size: many; V gene: TRBV4-1; J gene: TRBJ2-1
CDR3 protein: CASSLGRLAGEANEQFF; clone size: -; V gene: TRBV7-9; J gene: TRBJ2-1
CDR3 protein: CSARRPIRETQYF; clone size: few; V gene: TRBV20-1; J gene: TRBJ2-5
CDR3 protein: CASSLVQSSYEQYF; clone size: few; V gene: TRBV5-1; J gene: TRBJ2-7
CDR3 protein: CASRGGENTGELFF; clone size: -; V gene: TRBV5-1; J gene: TRBJ2-2
CDR3 protein: CASSLGLPTDTQYF; clone size: many; V gene: TRBV7-2; J gene: TRBJ2-3
CDR3 protein: CASSFNNPTDTQYF; clone size: -; V gene: TRBV7-9; J gene: TRBJ2-3
CDR3 protein: CASSYEGTGPQPQHF; clone size: few; V gene: TRBV7-9; J gene: TRBJ1-5
CDR3 protein: CASSFSVGGGVLETQYF; clone size: few; V gene: TRBV11-2; J gene: TRBJ2-5
CDR3 protein: CASSYPPGLAGGSETQYF; clone size: -; V gene: TRBV6-2/TRBV6-3; J gene: TRBJ2-5
CDR3 protein: CASSYHLEGTEAFF; clone size: many; V gene: TRBV6-5; J gene: TRBJ1-1
CDR3 protein: CASTVSGILYNEQFF; clone size: many; V gene: TRBV12-3/TRBV12-4; J gene: TRBJ2-1
CDR3 protein: CATSDLGSGDEQFF; clone size: many; V gene: TRBV24-1; J gene: TRBJ2-1
CDR3 protein: CSAKRGDRVKGLFF; clone size: many; V gene: TRBV20-1; J gene: TRBJ1-4
CDR3 protein: CAWSVYFQNEAFF; clone size: -; V gene: TRBV30; J gene: TRBJ1-1
CDR3 protein: CATSRALTGTATGYTF; clone size: many; V gene: TRBV15; J gene: TRBJ1-2
CDR3 protein: CASSPRGVPLTDTQYF; clone size: many; V gene: TRBV12-3/TRBV12-4; J gene: TRBJ2-3
CDR3 protein: CASSYLIEGGGTEAFF; clone size: few; V gene: TRBV5-5; J gene: TRBJ1-1
CDR3 protein: CSVGGYNEQFF; clone size: many; V gene: TRBV29-1; J gene: TRBJ2-1
CDR3 protein: CASSSRLAGYNEQFF; clone size: few; V gene: TRBV7-9; J gene: TRBJ2-1
CDR3 protein: CASSPWASGAYNEQFF; clone size: -; V gene: TRBV18; J gene: TRBJ2-1
CDR3 protein: CASSDRVETEAFF; clone size: -; V gene: TRBV13; J gene: TRBJ1-1
CDR3 protein: CASSLDGGNQPQHF; clone size: many; V gene: TRBV5-5; J gene: TRBJ1-5
CDR3 protein: CSVDLAGTGIF; clone size: few; V gene: TRBV29-1; J gene: TRBJ2-1
CDR3 protein: CASSWDRGLVHNTEAFF; clone size: many; V gene: TRBV5-1; J gene: TRBJ1-1
CDR3 protein: CASSLYTYNEQFF; clone size: many; V gene: TRBV5-5; J gene: TRBJ2-1
CDR3 protein: CATSDAERDTQYF; clone size: -; V gene: TRBV24-1; J gene: TRBJ2-3
CDR3 protein: CATSARYRDEQFF; clone size: many; V gene: TRBV24-1; J gene: TRBJ2-1
CDR3 protein: CASSARTGGYSPLHF; clone size: -; V gene: TRBV5-1; J gene: TRBJ1-6
CDR3 protein: CASINWGGLGTGELFF; clone size: many; V gene: TRBV12-3/TRBV12-4; J gene: TRBJ2-2
CDR3 protein: CAISDLPSPDTQYF; clone size: -; V gene: TRBV10-3; J gene: TRBJ2-3
CDR3 protein: CASSVISLAGELFF; clone size: many; V gene: TRBV7-2; J gene: TRBJ2-2
CDR3 protein: CASSGHPGANVLTF; clone size: -; V gene: TRBV7-2; J gene: TRBJ2-6
CDR3 protein: CASSLGGPAGYEQYF; clone size: -; V gene: TRBV12-3/TRBV12-4; J gene: TRBJ2-7
CDR3 protein: CASSQRANQPQHF; clone size: few; V gene: TRBV4-3; J gene: TRBJ1-5
CDR3 protein: CSARDPAGQKPMNSNQPQHF; clone size: few; V gene: TRBV20-1; J gene: TRBJ1-5
CDR3 protein: CASSGPGTSGRAYDSDTQYF; clone size: many; V gene: TRBV12-3/TRBV12-4; J gene: TRBJ2-3
CDR3 protein: CASSSRRGSPTGELFF; clone size: few; V gene: TRBV12-3/TRBV12-4; J gene: TRBJ2-2
CDR3 protein: CASSVEGRETQYF; clone size: many; V gene: TRBV9; J gene: TRBJ2-5
CDR3 protein: CASSQSADGYTF; clone size: -; V gene: TRBV7-8; J gene: TRBJ1-2
CDR3 protein: CSVGERQGRISDEQFF; clone size: few; V gene: TRBV29-1; J gene: TRBJ2-1
CDR3 protein: CASNPSRGGGGVADTQYF; clone size: -; V gene: TRBV12-3/TRBV12-4; J gene: TRBJ2-3
CDR3 protein: CASSPRRDGVDGYTF; clone size: -; V gene: TRBV18; J gene: TRBJ1-2
CDR3 protein: CASSLHGPQETQYF; clone size: -; V gene: TRBV5-1; J gene: TRBJ2-5
CDR3 protein: CASYGIDTGELFF; clone size: few; V gene: TRBV18; J gene: TRBJ2-2
CDR3 protein: CASSRRGFSYNEQFF; clone size: -; V gene: TRBV7-8; J gene: TRBJ2-1
CDR3 protein: CASSPAGGPSKQTQYF; clone size: -; V gene: TRBV7-8; J gene: TRBJ2-5
CDR3 protein: CASSLGAPNEQFF; clone size: many; V gene: TRBV5-1; J gene: TRBJ2-1
CDR3 protein: CASSLDNYNEQFF; clone size: -; V gene: TRBV5-1; J gene: TRBJ2-1